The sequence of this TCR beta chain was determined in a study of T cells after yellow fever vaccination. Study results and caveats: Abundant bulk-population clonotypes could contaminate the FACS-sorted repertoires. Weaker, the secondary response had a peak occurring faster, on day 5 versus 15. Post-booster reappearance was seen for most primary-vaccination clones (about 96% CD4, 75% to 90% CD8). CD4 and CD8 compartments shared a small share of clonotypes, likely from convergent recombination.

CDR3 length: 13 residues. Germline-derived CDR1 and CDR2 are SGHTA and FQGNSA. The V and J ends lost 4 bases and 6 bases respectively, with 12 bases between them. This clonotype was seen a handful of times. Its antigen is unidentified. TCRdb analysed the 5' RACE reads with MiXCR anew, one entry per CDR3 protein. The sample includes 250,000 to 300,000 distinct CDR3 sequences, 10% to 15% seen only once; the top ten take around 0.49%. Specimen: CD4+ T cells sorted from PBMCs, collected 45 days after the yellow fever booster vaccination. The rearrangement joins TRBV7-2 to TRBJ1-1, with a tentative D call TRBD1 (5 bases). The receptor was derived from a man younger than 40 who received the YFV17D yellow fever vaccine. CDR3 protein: CASSSTVIAEAFF. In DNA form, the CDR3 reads TGTGCCAGCAGCTCGACAGTTATCGCTGAAGCTTTCTTT.